The text below deals with one T cell receptor beta chain. Its antigen is still unknown. The entry originates in a study of T cell responses to AZD1222 COVID-19 vaccine. Study-wide results and limits: Among those given AZD1222, only 6 or 7 were seropositive at baseline.

Germline assignment: CDR1 SGHRS and CDR2 YFSETQ. There are 16 residues in the CDR3. J was trimmed by 2 bases and V by 4 bases; bases with no gene match: 10. Profiling relied on immunoSEQ multiplex PCR, and the TCRdb table lists in-frame clones only, not all of them. This table has around 160,000 clones, 75% to 95% appearing once. This material consisted of peripheral blood, taken on day 0 of MenACWY control vaccination. J is TRBJ2-7 and V is TRBV5-1; 9 nucleotides align to TRBD1. The sequence came from an adult in good health. This chain's CDR3 is CASSVTGGRGAYEQYF. The CDR3 bases are TGCGCCAGCAGCGTAACAGGGGGCCGTGGAGCCTACGAGCAGTACTTC. Combining the CDR3 with reference TRBV5-1 and TRBJ2-7 gives the whole variable domain KAGVTQTPRYLIKTRGQQVTLSCSPISGHRSVSWYQQTPGQGLQFLFEYFSETQRNKGNFPGRFSGRQFSNSRSEMNVSTLELGDSALYLCASSVTGGRGAYEQYFGPGTRLTVT.